This entry lists 31 T cell receptor beta chains sequenced from one sample in a study of OX40 agonist ivuxolimab in advanced cancers. The method was immunoSEQ multiplex PCR; TCRdb's version includes in-frame clones alone and lacks a portion of them. Of around 100,000 clones detected, around 90% appear once; the ten largest clones hold 2% to 3%. Source: CD4+ or CD8+ T cells sorted from blood, taken in a trial of the OX40 agonist ivuxolimab. Receptors were obtained from an adult with an advanced solid tumor such as melanoma, head and neck, liver or kidney cancer.

The chain joins TRBV11-2 to TRBJ2-1, with a possible D match to TRBD1 (5 bases). Trimming pared 0 bases from V and 8 bases from J, leaving 14 bases between. Germline CDR1 reads SGHAT; CDR2 reads FQNNGV. The CDR3 contains 15 residues. In DNA form, the CDR3 reads TGTGCCAGCAGCTTAGATCCCGCAGGGTCGGATGAGCAGTTCTTC. Amino acids: CASSLDPAGSDEQFF.

The V gene is TRBV28, the J gene TRBJ2-7, with D tentatively TRBD1 (6 bases). V lost 8 bases, J lost 3 bases, and 14 bases lay in between. This CDR3 region has 13 residues. Germline V CDR1 and CDR2: MDHEN, SYDVKM. The CDR3 loop is CASSSGHRYEQYF. The CDR3 nucleotides read TGTGCCAGCTCCTCGGGACACCGCTACGAGCAGTACTTC.

V gene TRBV5-6 combines with J gene TRBJ1-2, with D possibly matching TRBD1 (6 bases). With 5 bases removed from V and 3 bases from J, the gap between germline ends came to 17 bases. There are 15 residues in the CDR3. CDR1 is SGHDT, CDR2 YYEEEE, per germline. For the CDR3, the DNA is TGTGCCAGCAGTAAAAAGGGGGGGCTTTACTATGGCTACACCTTC. The encoded protein is CASSKKGGLYYGYTF.

The chain has TRBV28 and TRBJ1-1; perhaps TRBD1 as D (5 bases). This CDR3 is built from 11 residues. V lost 0 bases and J lost 11, with 7 bases in between. CDR1 and CDR2 from the germline V gene are MDHEN and SYDVKM. CDR3 region: CASSLWGTAFF. CDR3 bases: TGTGCCAGCAGTTTATGGGGGACCGCTTTCTTT.

V is TRBV7-9 and J is TRBJ2-3, with 11 bases lining up with TRBD2. Germline V CDR1 and CDR2: SEHNR, FQNEAQ (reference sequence). The J segment lost 0 bases and the V segment lost 2 bases, leaving 7 bases of the junction unmatched. This CDR3 spans 18 amino acids. CDR3 loop: CASSLSSGRKTSTDTQYF. The CDR3 nucleotides are TGTGCCAGCAGCTTATCTAGCGGGAGGAAAACTAGCACAGATACGCAGTATTTT.

The V call is TRBV5-1, the J call TRBJ2-1; D ambiguous. The V end was cut by 0 bases, the J end by 6 bases, with 7 bases between. Germline-derived CDR1 and CDR2 are SGHRS and YFSETQ. The CDR3 sequence is 13 residues long. CDR3 amino acids: CASSLEMVNEQFF. The DNA of the CDR3 is TGCGCCAGCAGCTTGGAGATGGTCAATGAGCAGTTCTTC.

This chain joins TRBV5-4 and TRBJ2-7; the D is unclear. The CDR3 contains 15 residues. The germline V gene has CDR1 SGHNT and CDR2 YYREEE (reference sequence). Trimming pared 4 bases from V and 0 bases from J, leaving 14 bases between. The CDR3 region is CASSARGPTSYEQYF. The CDR3 DNA reads TGTGCCAGCAGCGCGAGAGGACCGACCTCCTACGAGCAGTACTTC. Together with reference TRBV5-4 and TRBJ2-7, the CDR3 gives the full variable domain: ETGVTQSPTHLIKTRGQQVTLRCSSQSGHNTVSWYQQALGQGPQFIFQYYREEENGRGNFPPRFSGLQFPNYSSELNVNALELDDSALYLCASSARGPTSYEQYFGPGTRLTVT.

This clone was picked up one time. This chain links TRBV6-1 with TRBJ2-5; D is possibly TRBD2 (6 bases). This CDR3 has 15 amino acids. V shed 4 bases and J shed 1 base, with 13 bases lying between them. The germline V gene has CDR1 MNHNS and CDR2 SASEGT. In DNA form, the CDR3 reads TGTGCCAGCAGTGTACTCAGGACTATCCAAGAGACCCAGTACTTC. As protein: CASSVLRTIQETQYF.

The CDR3 loop reads CASSRGTGGTGEQFF. CDR3 nucleotide sequence: TGTGCCAGCTCACGCGGGACAGGGGGCACGGGTGAGCAGTTCTTC. The chain has TRBV18 and TRBJ2-1, with 12 nucleotides matching TRBD1. The V segment lost 4 bases and the J segment 9 bases; nucleotides outside the gene matches: 7. The CDR3 sequence is 15 residues long. The V gene's germline CDR1 is KGHSH and CDR2 LQKENI.

The chain combines TRBV7-9 with TRBJ1-2; 9 bases are shared with TRBD1. The CDR3 loop spans 13 amino acids. Unmatched junction bases numbered 6, after V lost 5 bases and J lost 8 bases. Germline CDR1 and CDR2: SEHNR and FQNEAQ (reference sequence). Written as DNA, the CDR3 is TGTGCCAGCAGCCACGGGACAGGGAGAGGCTACACCTTC. This sequence encodes CASSHGTGRGYTF.

This chain joins TRBV11-2 and TRBJ2-7; unclear D gene. The CDR3 runs 11 residues. V lost 5 bases, J lost 1 base, and 3 bases lay in between. Germline values: CDR1 SGHAT, CDR2 FQNNGV. Here the CDR3 DNA reads TGTGCCAGCAGCGCATCCTACGAGCAGTACTTC. Residues: CASSASYEQYF.

V gene TRBV6-5 combines with J gene TRBJ2-2; 12 nucleotides line up with TRBD2. The CDR3 has 15 amino acids. V was clipped by 4 bases and J by 6 bases; unmatched bases: 3. From germline, CDR1 is MNHEY and CDR2 SVGAGI. CDR3 DNA: TGTGCCAGCAGTTTTACTAGCGGGAGGCCCGGGGAGCTGTTTTTT. Its protein product is CASSFTSGRPGELFF.

The chain employs TRBV29-1 and TRBJ2-4, with TRBD1 matching over 9 bases. Trimming took 6 bases from V and 8 from J; bases not matched to a gene: 8. Germline V gene sequence: CDR1 SQVTM, CDR2 ANQGSEA. The CDR3 extends over 13 amino acids. In DNA form, the CDR3 reads TGCAGCGTCGCGGGACAGGGTGGGGACATTCAGTACTTC. This gives the protein CSVAGQGGDIQYF.

This clone was picked up one time. The rearrangement uses TRBV4-3 and TRBJ2-3; 11 nucleotides match TRBD2. The CDR3 spans 15 residues. The V and J ends lost 4 bases and 3 bases, in that order; junction bases with no gene match: 3. The germline gives CDR1 LGHNA, CDR2 YSLEER. CDR3 amino acids: CASSLTSGSTDTQYF. In nucleotides, the CDR3 is TGCGCCAGCAGCCTTACTAGCGGGAGTACAGATACGCAGTATTTT.

This clone was seen a single time. This rearrangement joins TRBV30 to TRBJ1-3; the D is unclear. V lost 1 base to trimming and J lost 11 bases, with 6 bases between them. The CDR3 extends over 10 amino acids. CDR1 and CDR2 (germline): GTSNPN, SVGIG (reference sequence). CDR3 protein: CAWSGGPIYF. The CDR3 bases are TGTGCCTGGAGTGGCGGGCCCATATATTTT.

This chain connects TRBV4-2 to TRBJ2-3; D uncertain. This CDR3 is built from 14 residues. Germline V gene data show CDR1 as LGHNA and CDR2 as YNFKEQ. V was clipped by 0 bases and J by 3 bases, with 7 bases between them. The CDR3 is CASSQDLATDTQYF. CDR3 DNA: TGTGCCAGCAGCCAAGATTTGGCAACAGATACGCAGTATTTT.

The V call is TRBV11-2, the J call TRBJ2-7; 8 bases line up with TRBD1. The CDR3 is made up of 14 amino acids. The germline CDR1 and CDR2 sequences are SGHAT and FQNNGV. Trimming cost V 3 bases and J 5 bases; bases outside gene matches: 6. CDR3 sequence: CASSFDRGPHEQYF. The DNA for the CDR3 is TGTGCCAGCAGCTTTGACAGGGGTCCCCACGAGCAGTACTTC.

The chain combines TRBV5-5 with TRBJ1-2; D unresolved. Germline values: CDR1 SGHKS, CDR2 YYEKEE (reference sequence). Trimming removed 4 bases at V and 8 bases at J, with 18 bases between. CDR3 length equals 14 residues. CDR3 sequence: CASSIRAEIGGYTF. The CDR3 coding sequence is TGTGCCAGCAGCATCCGGGCCGAAATTGGAGGCTACACCTTC.

V and J are TRBV28 and TRBJ2-7; D is uncertain. Germline V gene lookup returns CDR1 MDHEN and CDR2 SYDVKM. Between the trimmed V and J ends, which lost 2 bases and 3 bases, there was a span of 11 bases. The CDR3 is 14 amino acids. For the CDR3, the DNA is TGTGCCAGCAGTTTAGGCTTTGGATTCTACGAGCAGTACTTC. Translation: CASSLGFGFYEQYF.

The V call is TRBV6-5, the J call TRBJ1-5, with D possibly TRBD1 on 6 matching bases. Germline CDR1 MNHEY, CDR2 SVGAGI. Trimming took 0 bases from V and 3 from J, leaving 9 bases between them. CDR3 size: 15 residues. The CDR3 DNA sequence: TGTGCCAGCAGTTACTCAACAGGGAACAATCAGCCCCAGCATTTT. Protein product: CASSYSTGNNQPQHF.

The chain uses TRBV6-5 and TRBJ2-1; D unresolved. The V end was cut by 6 bases, the J end by 2 bases, with 14 bases between. The CDR3 consists of 15 residues. Germline CDR1 is MNHEY and CDR2 is SVGAGI. CDR3 in amino acids: CASRRRGKTYNEQFF. The DNA of the CDR3 is TGTGCCAGCAGGAGACGAGGAAAAACCTACAATGAGCAGTTCTTC.

V is TRBV19 and J is TRBJ1-2, with 9 nucleotides matching TRBD1. The V and J ends lost 5 bases and 7 bases, in that order; junction bases with no gene match: 14. The CDR3 runs 16 residues. From germline, CDR1 is LNHDA and CDR2 SQIVND (reference sequence). The CDR3 nucleotides are TGTGCCAGTAGTCCGGGGACAGGGAACTGGTTAAGTGGCTACACCTTC. Translating it yields CASSPGTGNWLSGYTF.

The chain links TRBV7-2 to TRBJ1-2, with 9 bases matching TRBD1. The CDR3 totals 14 residues. With V trimmed by 4 bases and J by 2 bases, 2 bases remained unmatched. Germline V lookup: CDR1 SGHTA, CDR2 FQGNSA. The CDR3 nucleotides read TGTGCCAGCAGCTACGGACAGGGGAACTATGGCTACACCTTC. Protein: CASSYGQGNYGYTF.

The chain recombines TRBV7-2 with TRBJ1-5; unclear D gene. The CDR3 totals 13 residues. Germline V lookup: CDR1 SGHTA, CDR2 FQGNSA. V was pared by 7 bases and J by 7 bases, with 14 bases between. DNA of the CDR3: TGTGCCAGCACCTCCTGGGAAGGGCAGCCCCAGCATTTT. The encoded protein is CASTSWEGQPQHF.

This clone was counted only a few times. The rearrangement uses TRBV7-3 and TRBJ1-1; 8 nucleotides match TRBD1. Per the germline V gene, CDR1 is SGHTA and CDR2 is FQGTGA. The CDR3 covers 13 residues. V was pared by 5 bases and J by 4 bases, with 3 bases of the junction left unmatched. CDR3 region: CASSRQGSTEAFF. CDR3 nucleotides: TGTGCCAGCAGCCGACAGGGGAGCACTGAAGCTTTCTTT.

The chain employs TRBV7-2 and TRBJ1-1; D gene uncertain. The CDR3 has 11 residues. CDR1 and CDR2 from the germline V gene are SGHTA and FQGNSA. Trimming removed 5 bases at V and 5 bases at J, with 6 bases between. CDR3: CASSRETEAFF. Here the CDR3 DNA reads TGTGCCAGCAGCCGAGAGACTGAAGCTTTCTTT.

This clone was observed once. This chain links TRBV10-3 with TRBJ2-2; D is ambiguous. Germline V gene data show CDR1 as ENHRY and CDR2 as SYGVKD. The length of the CDR3 is 14 residues. V lost 6 bases and J lost 4, with 12 bases in between. The chain's CDR3 is CAISPDHLTGELFF. The CDR3 DNA sequence: TGTGCCATCAGCCCGGACCATCTCACCGGGGAGCTGTTTTTT.

The chain is built from TRBV7-2 and TRBJ2-1; 11 positions agree with TRBD2. Losses at the gene ends were 3 bases for V and 8 bases for J; bases not matched to a gene: 6. This CDR3 has 15 amino acids. Germline values: CDR1 SGHTA, CDR2 FQGNSA. CDR3 coding DNA: TGTGCCAGCAGCTTTTTAGCGGGAGGGCCCCATGAGCAGTTCTTC. Translating gives CASSFLAGGPHEQFF.

The V gene is TRBV11-2, the J gene TRBJ2-1; D gene unclear. Trimming removed 5 bases from V and 8 bases from J, with 19 bases in between. The CDR3 has 15 residues. Germline V gene sequence: CDR1 SGHAT, CDR2 FQNNGV. CDR3 nucleotide sequence: TGTGCCAGCAGCACGACTCGAGGTAGAGTGGATGAGCAGTTCTTC. As protein: CASSTTRGRVDEQFF.

This clone showed up just once. The gene calls are TRBV27 and TRBJ2-2, with a possible D match to TRBD2 (6 bases). The CDR3 has 14 amino acids. The V gene's germline CDR1 is MNHEY and CDR2 SMNVEV (reference sequence). Trimming shortened V by 6 bases and J by 1 base, and 9 bases separated the two germline ends. The CDR3 bases are TGTGCCAGCAGAGGTAGCGGGAACACCGGGGAGCTGTTTTTT. Translating gives CASRGSGNTGELFF.

The chain employs TRBV2 and TRBJ2-7; 7 positions match TRBD1. The ends lost 6 bases at V and 0 bases at J; junction bases unmatched: 2. Looked up from germline, CDR1 is SNHLY and CDR2 is FYNNEI. CDR3 size: 13 residues. The CDR3 DNA sequence: TGTGCCAGCAGGGGGACAGTCTCCTACGAGCAGTACTTC. Translation gives CASRGTVSYEQYF. Variable domain in full (rest from reference TRBV2 and TRBJ2-7): EPEVTQTPSHQVTQMGQEVILRCVPISNHLYFYWYRQILGQKVEFLVSFYNNEISEKSEIFDDQFSVERPDGSNFTLKIRSTKLEDSAMYFCASRGTVSYEQYFGPGTRLTVT.